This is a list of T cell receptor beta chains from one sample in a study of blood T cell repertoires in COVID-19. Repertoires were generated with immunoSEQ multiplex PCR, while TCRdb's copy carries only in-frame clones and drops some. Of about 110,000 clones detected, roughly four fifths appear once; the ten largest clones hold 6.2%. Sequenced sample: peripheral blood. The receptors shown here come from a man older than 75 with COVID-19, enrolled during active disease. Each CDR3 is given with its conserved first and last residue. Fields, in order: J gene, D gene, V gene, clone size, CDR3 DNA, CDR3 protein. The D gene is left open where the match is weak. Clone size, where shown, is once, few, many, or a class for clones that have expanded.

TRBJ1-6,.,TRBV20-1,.,TGCAGTGCTAGTCCTAGGAATTCACCCCTCCACTTT,CSASPRNSPLHF
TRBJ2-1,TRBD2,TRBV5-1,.,TGCGCCAGCAGCTTAAGTCGACTAGCGGGAGACCTGCGCTACAATGAGCAGTTCTTC,CASSLSRLAGDLRYNEQFF
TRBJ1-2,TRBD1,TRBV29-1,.,TGCAGCGTTCGGACAGGGGACCTTGGCTACACCTTC,CSVRTGDLGYTF
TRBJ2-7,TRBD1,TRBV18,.,TGTGCCAGCTCAGCCGGGACAGGGACTATCGAGCAGTACTTC,CASSAGTGTIEQYF
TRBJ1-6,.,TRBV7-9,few,TGTGCCAGCAGCTTAATTGGCAACTATAATTCACCCCTCCACTTT,CASSLIGNYNSPLHF
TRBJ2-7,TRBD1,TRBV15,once,TGTGCCACCAGCAGAGGGACAGGGGGGTCCTACGAGCAGTACTTC,CATSRGTGGSYEQYF
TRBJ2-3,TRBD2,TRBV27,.,TGTGCCAGCAGTCTCTCCACGACTAGCGGGATAACAGATACGCAGTATTTT,CASSLSTTSGITDTQYF
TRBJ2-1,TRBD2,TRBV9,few,TGTGCCAGCAGCGTAGGGGCTAGCGGGAGGCTGGATGAGCAGTTCTTC,CASSVGASGRLDEQFF
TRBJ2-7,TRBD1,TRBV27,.,TGTGCCAGCAGTCCTACCGGGACAGGGGGCTACGAGCAGTACTTC,CASSPTGTGGYEQYF
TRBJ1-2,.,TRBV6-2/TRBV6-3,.,TGTGCCAGCAGTCCCGCAGCTAACTATGGCTACACCTTC,CASSPAANYGYTF
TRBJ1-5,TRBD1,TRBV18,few,TGTGCCAGCTCGGGGCAGGGGGCCTATCAGCCCCAGCATTTT,CASSGQGAYQPQHF
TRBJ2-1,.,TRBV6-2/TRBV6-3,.,TGTGCCAGCAGTTATGGAGGCTCGGATGAGCAGTTCTTC,CASSYGGSDEQFF
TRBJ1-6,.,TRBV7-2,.,TGTGCCAGCAGCCCGCAGGGTAGTATTAGAAATTCACCCCTCCACTTT,CASSPQGSIRNSPLHF
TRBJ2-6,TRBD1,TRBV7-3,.,TGTGCCAGCAGCTTAGAACCAGGGGGCTCCGGGGCCAACGTCCTGACTTTC,CASSLEPGGSGANVLTF
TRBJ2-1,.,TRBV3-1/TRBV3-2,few,TGTGCCAGCAGCCAAGAAACGGAGAGCTCCTACAATGAGCAGTTCTTC,CASSQETESSYNEQFF
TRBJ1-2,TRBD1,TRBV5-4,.,TGTGCCAGCAGCTTACAGGGGAGCTCTGGCTACACCTTC,CASSLQGSSGYTF
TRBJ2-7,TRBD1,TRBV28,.,TGTGCCAGCAGTTTGGGGACAGTCCTTCTTTACGAGCAGTACTTC,CASSLGTVLLYEQYF
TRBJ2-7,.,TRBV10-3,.,TGTGCCATCAGTGAGCCGGGAATTTCCTACGAGCAGTACTTC,CAISEPGISYEQYF
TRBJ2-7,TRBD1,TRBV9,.,TGTGCCAGCAGCGTAGCCCCGACAGGGGGCTCCTACGAGCAGTACTTC,CASSVAPTGGSYEQYF
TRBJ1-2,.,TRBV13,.,TGTGCCAGCAGCTTACTTCAGGGGATCTATGGCTACACCTTC,CASSLLQGIYGYTF
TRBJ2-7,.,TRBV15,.,TGTGCCACCAGCAGAGCGCACTCAGGCCTCTCCTACGAGCAGTACTTC,CATSRAHSGLSYEQYF
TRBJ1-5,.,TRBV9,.,TGTGCCAGCAGCGTAGGACACGGCCCAAGTCAGCCCCAGCATTTT,CASSVGHGPSQPQHF
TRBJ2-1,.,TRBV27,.,TGTGCCAGCAGTTTAGTGTCTAGCCCAGCAGGTGAGCAGTTCTTC,CASSLVSSPAGEQFF
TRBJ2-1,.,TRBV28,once,TGTGCCAGCAGTTTTAATACAGCGGGGCAGTTCTTC,CASSFNTAGQFF
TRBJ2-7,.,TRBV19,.,TGTGCCAGTAGTAGCGGGGCAAGCTCCTACGAGCAGTACTTC,CASSSGASSYEQYF
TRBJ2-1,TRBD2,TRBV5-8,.,TGTGCCAGCAGCTCCTGGGCGGGAGGAGGTGAGCAGTTCTTC,CASSSWAGGGEQFF
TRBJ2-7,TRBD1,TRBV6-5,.,TGTGCCAGCAGTCGGGACAGGGCGGACGAGCAGTACTTC,CASSRDRADEQYF
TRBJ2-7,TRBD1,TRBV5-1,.,TGCGCCAGCAGATTAGACAGGGCCCGTTCCTACGAGCAGTACTTC,CASRLDRARSYEQYF
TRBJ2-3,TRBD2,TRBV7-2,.,TGTGCCAGCAGCCCTTCGGTTAGCGGGAGTGCAGATACGCAGTATTTT,CASSPSVSGSADTQYF
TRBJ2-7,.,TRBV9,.,TGTGCCAGCAGCCCGTGGGGGGAGAGGTACGAGCAGTACTTC,CASSPWGERYEQYF
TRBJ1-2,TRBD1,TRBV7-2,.,TGTGCCAGCAGCCTTCAGGGGGCCTTGTCTGGCTACACCTTC,CASSLQGALSGYTF
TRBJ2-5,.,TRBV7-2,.,TGTGCCAGCAGCCTGGATAGGGGTGGCTATGAGACCCAGTACTTC,CASSLDRGGYETQYF
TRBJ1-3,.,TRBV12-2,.,TGTGCAAGTCGTCTTAGCCCACGGACAGGGGAAGGAAACACCATATATTTT,CASRLSPRTGEGNTIYF
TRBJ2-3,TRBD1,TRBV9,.,TGTGCCAGCAGTCTCGAGGGGGCGGGCACAGATACGCAGTATTTT,CASSLEGAGTDTQYF
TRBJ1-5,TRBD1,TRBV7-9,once,TGTGCCAGCAGCTCCGGGGACAGGGGCAATCAGCCCCAGCATTTT,CASSSGDRGNQPQHF
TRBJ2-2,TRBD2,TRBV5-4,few,TGTGCCAGCAGCTCCCGTGGGGGAGGGCCTATTGGTGACGGGGAGCTGTTTTTT,CASSSRGGGPIGDGELFF
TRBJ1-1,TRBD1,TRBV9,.,TGTGCCAGCAGCGTAGGGATAAAAGGGACAGGGTCTTCTAACACTGAAGCTTTCTTT,CASSVGIKGTGSSNTEAFF
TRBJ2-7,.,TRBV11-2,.,TGTGCCAGCAGCCGGGATGGTACCTCCTACGAGCAGTACTTC,CASSRDGTSYEQYF
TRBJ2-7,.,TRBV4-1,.,TGCGCCAGCAGCCAAGGTCCGGGTTTCTCCTACGAGCAGTACTTC,CASSQGPGFSYEQYF
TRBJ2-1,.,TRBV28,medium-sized,TGTGCCAGTAACCAGGACAACTCTTACAATGAGCAGTTCTTC,CASNQDNSYNEQFF
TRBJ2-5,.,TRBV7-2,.,TGTGCCAGCAGCTACAGGGTCGGGGAGACCCAGTACTTC,CASSYRVGETQYF
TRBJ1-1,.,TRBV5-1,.,TGCGCCAGCAGTCTTGGGGGGGTCTCGAGGGAGGCTTTCTTT,CASSLGGVSREAFF
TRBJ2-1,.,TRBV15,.,TGTGCCACCAGCAGAGATTTTGGCCCCTCCTCCTACAATGAGCAGTTCTTC,CATSRDFGPSSYNEQFF
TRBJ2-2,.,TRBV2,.,TGTGCCAGCAGTGAAATCGAGCCGGTCCCAGGCGGGGAGCTGTTTTTT,CASSEIEPVPGGELFF
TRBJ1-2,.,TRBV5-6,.,TGTGCCAGCAGCTTGAGGTCTGGGGGGTATGGCTACACCTTC,CASSLRSGGYGYTF
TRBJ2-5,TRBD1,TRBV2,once,TGTGCCAGCAGTGAAGCGTCGACAGGGGTCCTTATGGCCCAGTACTTC,CASSEASTGVLMAQYF
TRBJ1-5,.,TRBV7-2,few,TGTGCCAGCAGCTTAGTTGGGGGGTTGATCGATCAGCCCCAGCATTTT,CASSLVGGLIDQPQHF